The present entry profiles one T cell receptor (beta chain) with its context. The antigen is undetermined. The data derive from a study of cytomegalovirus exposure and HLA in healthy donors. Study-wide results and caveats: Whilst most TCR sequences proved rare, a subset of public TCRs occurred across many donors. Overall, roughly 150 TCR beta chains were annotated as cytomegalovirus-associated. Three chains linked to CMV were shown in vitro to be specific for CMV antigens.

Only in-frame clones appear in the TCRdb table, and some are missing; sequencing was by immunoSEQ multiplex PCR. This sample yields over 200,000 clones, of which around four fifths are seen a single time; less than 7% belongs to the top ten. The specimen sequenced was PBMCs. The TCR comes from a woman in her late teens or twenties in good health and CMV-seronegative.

CDR3 nucleotides: TGTGCCAGCAGTTTAACAGGGGGTCTTGAAGCTTTCTTT. Translating gives CASSLTGGLEAFF. The V gene is TRBV27, the J gene TRBJ1-1; 8 positions match TRBD1. CDR3 length: 13 amino acids. Per germline, CDR1 MNHEY and CDR2 SMNVEV (reference sequence). V shed 2 bases and J 7 bases; nucleotides not matched to a gene: 3.